Given below is one T cell receptor (beta chain) in context. In the source study's methods: It was from reference gene primer amplification that nucleated cell counts were estimated. Some clones are missing from TCRdb's copy, which holds only in-frame ones; the method was immunoSEQ multiplex PCR. V and J calls plus clone size are reproduced from that table; the DNA served to infer D and trimming. The table records approximately 290,000 clones, roughly 88% of them present only once. This sample stems from a study of blood T cell repertoires in COVID-19. Background on the study: T cells, B-cell-depleted T cells, or PBMCs provided the cDNA or gDNA that served as material.

CDR3 size: 13 residues. The germline V gene has CDR1 LNHDA and CDR2 SQIVND (reference sequence). With 10 bases removed from V and 2 bases from J, the gap between germline ends came to 11 bases. Enrolled during active infection, Seattle patients were then followed longitudinally. The specimen was peripheral blood. This clonotype was obtained from a human donor with COVID-19, enrolled during active disease. The donor label of this sample is uncertain. The chain couples TRBV19 to TRBJ2-2, with no clear D. The CDR3 DNA follows: TGTGCCACTACCCCCTTCAACACCGGGGAGCTGTTTTTT. It specifies CATTPFNTGELFF.